This T cell receptor (beta chain) was observed in a study of control samples from healthy donors and cancer patients. This clone was recorded a few times. Sequencing used immunoSEQ multiplex PCR; TCRdb keeps in-frame clones, though not all of them. Among roughly 450,000 clones, approximately 92% were seen once, and the ten largest hold 5% to 7%. V was pared by 5 bases and J by 5 bases, with 10 bases between. The CDR3 has 13 residues. From germline, CDR1 is SGHTA and CDR2 FQGNSA. V is TRBV7-2 and J is TRBJ1-5; no firm D call. The sequenced sample consisted of PBMCs. The clonotype comes from a man aged 35-49 years with head and neck cancer. The CDR3 here is CASSPGRDQPQHF. CDR3 coding DNA: TGTGCCAGCAGCCCCGGTCGGGATCAGCCCCAGCATTTT.